The clone carrying this T cell receptor (beta chain) occurred a few times. The antigen is undetermined. This sample is drawn from a study of vaccination effects on CD4 cells after COVID-19. The study, taken as a whole, reports: From healthy vaccinees, only 1 of 255 vaccine-induced clones also reacted to common cold coronaviruses. The study dataset contains few convalescent patients and includes no early post-infection timepoints.

Scientists isolated CD4+ T cells after a roughly ten-day culture period ended. The V end was cut by 1 base, the J end by 4 bases, with 10 bases between. This CDR3 is 15 amino acids long. Germline CDR1 is LGHDT and CDR2 is YNNKEL (reference sequence). Profiling relied on immunoSEQ multiplex PCR, and the TCRdb table lists in-frame clones only, not all of them. The table lists more than 35,000 clones, 65% to 70% of them singletons. The rearrangement uses TRBV3-1 (or the pseudogene TRBV3-2) and TRBJ1-4; D call uncertain. The input for sequencing was CD4+ T cells from PBMCs cultured without peptide, taken before COVID-19 vaccination. The clonotype was recovered from a human donor who received a COVID-19 vaccine. The CDR3 loop reads CASSQGQLNNEKLFF. The CDR3 coding sequence is TGTGCCAGCAGCCAAGGGCAGCTCAATAATGAAAAACTGTTTTTT.